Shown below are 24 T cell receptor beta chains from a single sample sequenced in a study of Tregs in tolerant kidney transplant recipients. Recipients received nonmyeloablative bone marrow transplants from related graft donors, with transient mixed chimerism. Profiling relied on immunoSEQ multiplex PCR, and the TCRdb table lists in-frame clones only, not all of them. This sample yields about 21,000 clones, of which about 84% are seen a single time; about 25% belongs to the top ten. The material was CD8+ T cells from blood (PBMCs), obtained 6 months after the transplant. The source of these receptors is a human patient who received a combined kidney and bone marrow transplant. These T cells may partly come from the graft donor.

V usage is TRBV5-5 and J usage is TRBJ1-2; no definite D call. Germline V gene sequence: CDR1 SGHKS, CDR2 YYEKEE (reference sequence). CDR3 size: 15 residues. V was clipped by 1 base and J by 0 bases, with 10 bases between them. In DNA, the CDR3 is TGTGCCAGCAGCTTGTCAACTTTGGCTAACTATGGCTACACCTTC. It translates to CASSLSTLANYGYTF. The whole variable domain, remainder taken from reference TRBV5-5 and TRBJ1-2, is DAGVTQSPTHLIKTRGQQVTLRCSPISGHKSVSWYQQVLGQGPQFIFQYYEKEERGRGNFPDRFSARQFPNYSSELNVNALLLGDSALYLCASSLSTLANYGYTFGSGTRLTVV.

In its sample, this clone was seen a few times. DNA of the CDR3: TGTGCCAGCAGTGAGGCAGGGCTGGCTCAGCCCCAGCATTTT. It specifies CASSEAGLAQPQHF. The chain couples TRBV6-5 to TRBJ1-5, with D perhaps TRBD1 (5 bases). Trimming stripped 5 bases from V and 6 bases from J, with 14 bases between. The germline V gene encodes CDR1 MNHEY and CDR2 SVGAGI. This CDR3 region has 14 residues.

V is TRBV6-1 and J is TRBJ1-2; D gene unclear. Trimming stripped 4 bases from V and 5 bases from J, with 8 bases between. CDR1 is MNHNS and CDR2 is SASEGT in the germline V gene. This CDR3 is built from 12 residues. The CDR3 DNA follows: TGTGCCAGCAGTGTTGACTGGTATGGCTACACCTTC. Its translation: CASSVDWYGYTF.

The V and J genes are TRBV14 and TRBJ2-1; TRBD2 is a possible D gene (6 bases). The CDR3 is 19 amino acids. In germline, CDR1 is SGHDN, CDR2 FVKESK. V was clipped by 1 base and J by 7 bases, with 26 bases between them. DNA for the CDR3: TGTGCCAGCAGCCAAGCGTTTGCGTTTGGGACTTTAGCACTTAATGAGCAGTTCTTC. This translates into CASSQAFAFGTLALNEQFF.

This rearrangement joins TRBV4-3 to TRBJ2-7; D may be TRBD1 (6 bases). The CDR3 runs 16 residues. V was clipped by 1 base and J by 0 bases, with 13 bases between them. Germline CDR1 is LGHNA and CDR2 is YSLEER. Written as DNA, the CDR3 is TGCGCCAGCAGCCAAGGTGCGCCAGGGGACTCCTACGAGCAGTACTTC. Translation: CASSQGAPGDSYEQYF.

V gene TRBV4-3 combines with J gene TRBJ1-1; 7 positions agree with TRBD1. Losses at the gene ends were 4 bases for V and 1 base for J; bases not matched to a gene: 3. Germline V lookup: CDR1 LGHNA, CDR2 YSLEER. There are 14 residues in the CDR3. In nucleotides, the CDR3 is TGCGCCAGCAGCCTAAACAGGGGGAACACTGAAGCTTTCTTT. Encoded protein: CASSLNRGNTEAFF.

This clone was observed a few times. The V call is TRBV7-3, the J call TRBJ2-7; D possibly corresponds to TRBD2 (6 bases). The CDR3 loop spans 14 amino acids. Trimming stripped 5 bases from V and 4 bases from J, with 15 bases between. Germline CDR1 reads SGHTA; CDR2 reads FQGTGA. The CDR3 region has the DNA TGTGCCAGCAGCCTAGGCGGTAGCGGTTACGAGCAGTACTTC. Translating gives CASSLGGSGYEQYF.

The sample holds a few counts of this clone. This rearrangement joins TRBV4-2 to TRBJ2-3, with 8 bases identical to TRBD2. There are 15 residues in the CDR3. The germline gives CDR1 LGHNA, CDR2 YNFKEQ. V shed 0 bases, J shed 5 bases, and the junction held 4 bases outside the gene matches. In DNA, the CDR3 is TGTGCCAGCAGCCAAGATCCGCTAGCGGGAGATACGCAGTATTTT. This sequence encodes CASSQDPLAGDTQYF.

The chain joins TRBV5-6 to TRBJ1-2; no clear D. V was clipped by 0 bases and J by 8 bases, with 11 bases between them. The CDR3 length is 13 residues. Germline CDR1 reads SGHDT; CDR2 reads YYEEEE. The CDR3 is CASSLDRMEGYTF. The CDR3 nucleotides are TGTGCCAGCAGCTTGGACAGAATGGAAGGCTACACCTTC.

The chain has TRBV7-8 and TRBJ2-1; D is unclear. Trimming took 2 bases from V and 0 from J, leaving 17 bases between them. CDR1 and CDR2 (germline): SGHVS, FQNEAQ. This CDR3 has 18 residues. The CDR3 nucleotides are TGTGCCAGCAGCTTAAGTATAAAGAGGCGATACTCCTACAATGAGCAGTTCTTC. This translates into CASSLSIKRRYSYNEQFF.

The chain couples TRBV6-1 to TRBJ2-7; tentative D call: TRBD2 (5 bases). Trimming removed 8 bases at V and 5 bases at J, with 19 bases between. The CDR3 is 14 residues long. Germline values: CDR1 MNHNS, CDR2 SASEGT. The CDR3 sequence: CASGIHGVKDEQYF. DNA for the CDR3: TGTGCCAGCGGGATCCACGGGGTAAAGGACGAGCAGTACTTC.

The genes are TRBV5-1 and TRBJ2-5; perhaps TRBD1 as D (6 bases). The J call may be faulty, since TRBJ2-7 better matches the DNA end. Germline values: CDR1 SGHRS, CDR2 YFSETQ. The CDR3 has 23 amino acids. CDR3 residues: CASSLSSREPLWEFLIGGYEQYF. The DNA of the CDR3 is TGCGCCAGCAGCTTGTCGTCCCGCGAACCCCTATGGGAGTTCCTTATAGGGGGCTACGAGCAGTACTTC.

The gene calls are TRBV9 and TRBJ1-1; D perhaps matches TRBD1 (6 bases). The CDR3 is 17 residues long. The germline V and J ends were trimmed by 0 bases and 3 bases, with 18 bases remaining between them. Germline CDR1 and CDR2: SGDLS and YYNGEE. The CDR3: CASSVVFARGADTEAFF. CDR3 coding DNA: TGTGCCAGCAGCGTAGTGTTTGCTCGGGGGGCAGACACTGAAGCTTTCTTT.

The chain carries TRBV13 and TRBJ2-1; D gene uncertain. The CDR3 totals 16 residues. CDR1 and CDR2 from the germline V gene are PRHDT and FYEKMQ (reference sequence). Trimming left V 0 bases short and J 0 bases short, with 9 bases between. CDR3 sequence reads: CASSLGRSSSYNEQFF. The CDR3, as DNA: TGTGCCAGCAGCTTAGGGCGGTCAAGCTCCTACAATGAGCAGTTCTTC. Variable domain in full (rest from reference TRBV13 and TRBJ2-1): AAGVIQSPRHLIKEKRETATLKCYPIPRHDTVYWYQQGPGQDPQFLISFYEKMQSDKGSIPDRFSAQQFSDYHSELNMSSLELGDSALYFCASSLGRSSSYNEQFFGPGTRLTVL.

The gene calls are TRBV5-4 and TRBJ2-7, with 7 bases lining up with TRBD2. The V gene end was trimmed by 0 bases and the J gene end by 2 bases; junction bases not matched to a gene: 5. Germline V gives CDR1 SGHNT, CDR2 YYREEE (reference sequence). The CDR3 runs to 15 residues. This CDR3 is CASSLAPSGAYEQYF. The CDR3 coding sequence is TGTGCCAGCAGCTTGGCACCTAGCGGAGCCTACGAGCAGTACTTC.

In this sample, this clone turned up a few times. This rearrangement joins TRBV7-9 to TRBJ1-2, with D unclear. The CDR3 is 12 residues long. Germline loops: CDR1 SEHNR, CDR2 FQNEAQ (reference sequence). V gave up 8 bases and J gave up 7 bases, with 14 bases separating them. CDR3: CASGRPGGGYTF. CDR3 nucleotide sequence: TGTGCCAGCGGGCGCCCTGGAGGTGGCTACACCTTC.

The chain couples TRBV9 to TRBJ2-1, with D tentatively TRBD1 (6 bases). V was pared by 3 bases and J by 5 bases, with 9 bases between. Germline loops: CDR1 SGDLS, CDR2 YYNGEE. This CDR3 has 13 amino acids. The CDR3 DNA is TGTGCCAGCAGCGCAACAGGGCACAATGAGCAGTTCTTC. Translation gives CASSATGHNEQFF.

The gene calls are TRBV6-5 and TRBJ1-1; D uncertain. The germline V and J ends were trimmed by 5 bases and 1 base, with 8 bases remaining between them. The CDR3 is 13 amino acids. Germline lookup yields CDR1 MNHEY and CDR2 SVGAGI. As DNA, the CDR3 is TGTGCCAGCAGTCAACGAGCGAACACTGAAGCTTTCTTT. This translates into CASSQRANTEAFF.

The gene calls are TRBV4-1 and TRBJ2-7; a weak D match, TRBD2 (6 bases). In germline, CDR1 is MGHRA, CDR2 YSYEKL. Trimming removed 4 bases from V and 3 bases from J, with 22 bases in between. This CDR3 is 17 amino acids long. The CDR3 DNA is TGCGCCAGCAGCCCCCTAGGGACTTCGACCTCATTCTACGAGCAGTACTTC. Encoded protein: CASSPLGTSTSFYEQYF.

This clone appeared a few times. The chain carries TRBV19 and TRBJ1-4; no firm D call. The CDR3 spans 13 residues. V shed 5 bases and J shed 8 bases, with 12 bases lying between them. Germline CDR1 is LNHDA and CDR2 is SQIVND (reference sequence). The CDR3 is CASSWRTYEKLFF. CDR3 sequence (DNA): TGTGCCAGTAGTTGGAGGACCTACGAAAAACTGTTTTTT.

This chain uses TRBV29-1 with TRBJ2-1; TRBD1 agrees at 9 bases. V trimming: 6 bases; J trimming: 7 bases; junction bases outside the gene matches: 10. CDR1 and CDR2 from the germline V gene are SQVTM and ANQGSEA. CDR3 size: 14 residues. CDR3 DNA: TGCAGCGTGGCTGACAGGGGGACGACAAATGAGCAGTTCTTC. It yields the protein CSVADRGTTNEQFF.

The CDR3 reads CASVTVARELFF. CDR3 nucleotide sequence: TGTGCCAGCGTGACAGTCGCCAGGGAGCTGTTTTTT. V and J are TRBV5-8 and TRBJ2-2; D possibly corresponds to TRBD1 (5 bases). CDR1 and CDR2 (germline): SGHTS, YDEGEE. Between the trimmed V and J ends, which lost 7 bases and 9 bases, there was a span of 13 bases. The CDR3 contains 12 residues.

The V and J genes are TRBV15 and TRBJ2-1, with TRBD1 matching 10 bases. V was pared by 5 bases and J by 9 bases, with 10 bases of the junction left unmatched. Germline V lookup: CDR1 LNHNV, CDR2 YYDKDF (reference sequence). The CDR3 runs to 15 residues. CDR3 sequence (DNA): TGTGCCACCAGCGGGTACGACAGGGGGCAGAGTGAGCAGTTCTTC. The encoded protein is CATSGYDRGQSEQFF.

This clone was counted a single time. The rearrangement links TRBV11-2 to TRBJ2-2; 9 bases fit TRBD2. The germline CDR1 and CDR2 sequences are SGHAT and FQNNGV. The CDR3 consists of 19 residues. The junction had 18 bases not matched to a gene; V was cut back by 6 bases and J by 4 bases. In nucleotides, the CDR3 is TGTGCCAGCAGTCGTTGGTACGCTCTAGCGGGATCATCCACCGGGGAGCTGTTTTTT. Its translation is CASSRWYALAGSSTGELFF.